The 16 T cell receptor beta chains below were found in one sample sequenced in a study of glioma-infiltrating T cells. Amplification of TCR alpha and beta CDR3 regions from RNA used iRepertoire nested multiplex PCR. TCRdb ran MiXCR on the multiplex PCR reads and lists one entry per CDR3 protein. The repertoire holds fewer than 500,000 distinct CDR3 sequences, with less than 50% as singletons. The sample was glioma tissue, nonneoplastic brain tissue, or PBMCs (not recorded which). Receptors originate from a human donor with low-grade glioma or glioblastoma, undergoing nonglioma brain surgery, or in good health (not recorded which).

This sequence joins TRBV4-1 and TRBJ2-7; D is unresolved. CDR3 length equals 15 residues. With 0 bases removed from V and 6 bases from J, the gap between germline ends came to 15 bases. Germline-derived CDR1 and CDR2 are MGHRA and YSYEKL. The CDR3 sequence is CASSQDGFRVSEQYF. CDR3 in DNA: TGCGCCAGCAGCCAAGATGGGTTTCGGGTCAGCGAGCAGTACTTC.

This clonotype was recorded at least ten times. The chain couples TRBV25-1 to TRBJ1-2; 8 bases match TRBD1. V lost 8 bases and J lost 8; bases outside the gene matches: 4. This CDR3 is built from 11 residues. From germline, CDR1 is MGHDK and CDR2 SYGVNS. The CDR3, as DNA: TGTGCCAGCCGGACAGGGTTAGGCTACACCTTC. This codes for CASRTGLGYTF.

This clonotype was counted only a few times. The V call is TRBV14, the J call TRBJ2-1; 7 nucleotides match TRBD2. V lost 2 bases, J lost 3 bases, and 10 bases stayed unmatched. CDR3 length equals 17 residues. From germline, CDR1 is SGHDN and CDR2 FVKESK. The CDR3 sequence is CASSQTKSGVYYNEQFF. The CDR3, as DNA: TGTGCCAGCAGCCAAACCAAAAGCGGGGTTTACTACAATGAGCAGTTCTTC. The full variable domain, in which reference TRBV14 and TRBJ2-1 provide the parts outside the CDR3, is EAGVTQFPSHSVIEKGQTVTLRCDPISGHDNLYWYRRVMGKEIKFLLHFVKESKQDESGMPNNRFLAERTGGTYSTLKVQPAELEDSGVYFCASSQTKSGVYYNEQFFGPGTRLTVL.

The J gene is TRBJ2-1, the V gene TRBV18; 9 nucleotides align to TRBD1. Unmatched junction bases numbered 5, after V lost 3 bases and J lost 8 bases. The germline V gene has CDR1 KGHSH and CDR2 LQKENI. This CDR3 region has 14 residues. The CDR3 is CASSPRDRVYEQFF. The CDR3 DNA is TGTGCCAGCTCACCCCGGGACAGGGTCTATGAGCAGTTCTTC.

V gene TRBV5-4 combines with J gene TRBJ2-2; 9 nucleotides agree with TRBD1. J gave up 6 bases and V 4 bases, and 10 bases lay outside the gene matches. The CDR3 extends over 16 amino acids. From germline, CDR1 is SGHNT and CDR2 YYREEE (reference sequence). CDR3: CASSPWDREASGELFF. For the CDR3, the DNA is TGTGCCAGCAGCCCATGGGACAGGGAGGCCTCCGGGGAGCTGTTTTTT.

This chain joins TRBV6-1 and TRBJ2-5; D gene uncertain. V lost 5 bases, J lost 2 bases, and 12 bases lay in between. The germline CDR1 and CDR2 sequences are MNHNS and SASEGT. The CDR3 runs 14 residues. CDR3 sequence reads: CASSRQTAQETQYF. The DNA for the CDR3 is TGTGCCAGCAGTAGGCAGACCGCGCAAGAGACCCAGTACTTC.

The chain couples TRBV28 to TRBJ2-1; 10 nucleotides match TRBD1. Germline lookup yields CDR1 MDHEN and CDR2 SYDVKM. V lost 8 bases to trimming and J lost 2 bases; unmatched junction nucleotides: 6. The length of the CDR3 is 15 residues. CDR3 residues: CASLGGTGAYNEQFF. DNA for the CDR3: TGTGCCAGCCTCGGCGGGACAGGGGCCTACAATGAGCAGTTCTTC.

This clonotype was counted at least ten times. This chain links TRBV20-1 with TRBJ2-7; 9 bases agree with TRBD2. The CDR3 consists of 13 residues. After removal of 3 bases from V and 1 base from J, the junction contained 1 base not matched to a gene. CDR1 and CDR2 from the germline V gene are DFQATT and SNEGSKA (reference sequence). The CDR3 DNA sequence: TGCAGTGCTAGGCGGGAGGGTTCCTACGAGCAGTACTTC. Protein: CSARREGSYEQYF.

The V and J genes are TRBV7-2 and TRBJ2-1; possibly TRBD2 for D (6 bases). Germline CDR1 is SGHTA and CDR2 is FQGNSA. The CDR3 totals 15 residues. Trimming pared 3 bases from V and 2 bases from J, leaving 11 bases between. CDR3 nucleotides: TGTGCCAGCAGCTTTTACGGGAGTCCCTACAATGAGCAGTTCTTC. The encoded protein is CASSFYGSPYNEQFF.

This clonotype was counted between two and nine times. The V and J genes are TRBV20-1 and TRBJ2-1; D is possibly TRBD1 (6 bases). This CDR3 comprises 15 residues. CDR1 and CDR2 (germline): DFQATT, SNEGSKA (reference sequence). The V and J ends lost 5 bases and 8 bases respectively, with 22 bases between them. CDR3 loop: CSAYPYRELSYEQFF. The CDR3 coding sequence is TGCAGTGCTTACCCCTACAGGGAACTCTCCTATGAGCAGTTCTTC.

This chain links TRBV7-2 with TRBJ2-7; TRBD2 is a possible D gene (7 bases). Germline assignment: CDR1 SGHTA and CDR2 FQGNSA. Trimming left V 2 bases short and J 4 bases short, with 12 bases between. This CDR3 is built from 14 residues. DNA for the CDR3: TGTGCCAGCAGCTTACAGCGGGACATGTACGAGCAGTACTTC. Protein: CASSLQRDMYEQYF. Full variable domain (outside the CDR3, taken from reference TRBV7-2 and TRBJ2-7): GAGVSQSPSNKVTEKGKDVELRCDPISGHTALYWYRQSLGQGLEFLIYFQGNSAPDKSGLPSDRFSAERTGGSVSTLTIQRTQQEDSAVYLCASSLQRDMYEQYFGPGTRLTVT.

V and J are TRBV7-9 and TRBJ2-7; D is ambiguous. V was cut by 5 bases and J by 3 bases, with 14 bases left in between. Germline loops: CDR1 SEHNR, CDR2 FQNEAQ (reference sequence). CDR3 size: 14 residues. CDR3 coding DNA: TGTGCCAGCAGCCTCCCGGGTCCTTACTACGAGCAGTACTTC. It encodes CASSLPGPYYEQYF.

This clonotype is a singleton in its sample. One base away lies a much larger clone, so this may be a sequencing read error. The chain links TRBV4-1 to TRBJ2-7; TRBD2 agrees at 10 bases. Germline V gene lookup returns CDR1 MGHRA and CDR2 YSYEKL. With V trimmed by 5 bases and J by 1 base, 14 bases remained unmatched. The CDR3 covers 18 residues. The CDR3 region is CASSSYTGTSVTSYEQYF. The CDR3, as DNA: TGCGCCAGCAGCTCCTATACCGGGACTAGCGTGACATCCTACGAGCAGTACTTC.

A word on this clonotype: This could be a read error, since a much larger clone is one nucleotide away. J is TRBJ2-7 and V is TRBV6-1, with no clear D. The CDR3 is made up of 13 amino acids. CDR1 MNHNS and CDR2 SASEGT come from the germline V gene. The germline V and J ends were trimmed by 11 bases and 5 bases, with 19 bases remaining between them. This chain's CDR3 is CAHNGCLVDEQYF. The CDR3, as DNA: TGTGCCCATAACGGGTGTTTGGTCGACGAGCAGTACTTC.

The chain is built from TRBV5-6 and TRBJ1-1; D is ambiguous. Trimming shortened V by 3 bases and J by 0 bases, and 6 bases separated the two germline ends. The CDR3 runs to 13 residues. Germline V gene data show CDR1 as SGHDT and CDR2 as YYEEEE. The DNA of the CDR3 is TGTGCCAGCAGCTGGACCTTGAACACTGAAGCTTTCTTT. Encoded protein: CASSWTLNTEAFF. Full variable domain (rest looked up from reference TRBV5-6 and TRBJ1-1): DAGVTQSPTHLIKTRGQQVTLRCSPKSGHDTVSWYQQALGQGPQFIFQYYEEEERQRGNFPDRFSGHQFPNYSSELNVNALLLGDSALYLCASSWTLNTEAFFGQGTRLTVV.

On this clonotype itself: A read error may be the cause here, since a much bigger clone is one base away. The chain has TRBV6-2 or TRBV6-3 and TRBJ2-1, with a possible D match to TRBD2 (6 bases). Germline lookup yields CDR1 MNHEY and CDR2 SVGEGT. This CDR3 is 16 amino acids long. CDR3 residues: CASSYNVVEGDNGQFF. The CDR3 bases are TGTGCCAGCAGTTATAATGTAGTGGAGGGCGACAATGGGCAGTTCTTC.